This T cell receptor beta chain is from a study of blood T cells in healthy people across ages. A remark on this clonotype: Its antigen remains unidentified.

For the second PCR, which ran for 7 to 11 cycles, a sample-barcoded 5' primer and a J-beta primer mix were used. Each cDNA molecule was tagged by a template-switch adaptor with 12 random nucleotides. Each single sample gave us at least 2.5 million CDR3-containing paired-end reads. Each CDR3 protein gets one entry after TCRdb re-called the 5' RACE reads with MiXCR. The sample records roughly 1.4 million distinct CDR3 sequences, around 59% being singletons. Whole-study results and caveats: From one million sequenced T cells, diversity estimates were lower bounds. Greater diversity and more naive CD4+ cells were seen in long-lived donors than in aged donors.

The CDR3 extends over 15 amino acids. The V segment lost 4 bases and the J segment 9 bases; nucleotides outside the gene matches: 5. This clonotype was sampled from a man aged 18-30 years in good health. The V call is TRBV12-3 or TRBV12-4, the J call TRBJ1-6, with 11 bases aligning to TRBD1. The sequencing sample was made of blood. For the CDR3, the DNA is TGTGCCAGCAGTTCCATGGACAGGGGGCTTTCACCCCTCCACTTT. This codes for CASSSMDRGLSPLHF.